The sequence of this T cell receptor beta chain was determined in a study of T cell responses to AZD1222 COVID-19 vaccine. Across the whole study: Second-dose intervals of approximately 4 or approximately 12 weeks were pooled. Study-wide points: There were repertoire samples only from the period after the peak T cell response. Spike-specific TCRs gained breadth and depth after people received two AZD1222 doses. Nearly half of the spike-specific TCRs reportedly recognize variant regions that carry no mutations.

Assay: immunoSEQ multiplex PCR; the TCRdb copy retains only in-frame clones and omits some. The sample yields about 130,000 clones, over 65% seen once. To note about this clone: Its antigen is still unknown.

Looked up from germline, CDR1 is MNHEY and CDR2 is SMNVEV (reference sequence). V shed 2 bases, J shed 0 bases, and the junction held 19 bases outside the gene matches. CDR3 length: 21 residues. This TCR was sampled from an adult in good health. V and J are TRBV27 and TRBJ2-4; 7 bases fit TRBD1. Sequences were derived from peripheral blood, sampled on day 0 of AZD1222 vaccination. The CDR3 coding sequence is TGTGCCAGCAGTTTACGCTCTCGGACAGGAACATCTTACCTAGCCAAAAACATTCAGTACTTC. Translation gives CASSLRSRTGTSYLAKNIQYF.